This paragraph covers one T cell receptor beta chain sequence. This specimen comes from a study of blood T cell repertoires in COVID-19. Study-level background: From T cells, B-cell-depleted T cells, or PBMCs came the material, which was cDNA or gDNA.

The CDR3 runs to 15 residues. Germline lookup yields CDR1 LNHDA and CDR2 SQIVND (reference sequence). With 6 bases removed from V and 0 bases from J, the gap between germline ends came to 15 bases. Sequencing was performed with immunoSEQ multiplex PCR; in TCRdb, only in-frame clones are kept and a portion is missing. The sample holds some 150,000 clones, roughly 88% seen once. This clonotype was obtained from a man aged 55 to 69 with COVID-19, enrolled during active disease. Sequenced sample: peripheral blood. The V gene is TRBV19, the J gene TRBJ2-7; D may be TRBD1 (5 bases). The CDR3 DNA is TGTGCCAGTAGGCAGACAGTTACCAGCTCCTACGAGCAGTACTTC. This sequence encodes CASRQTVTSSYEQYF.